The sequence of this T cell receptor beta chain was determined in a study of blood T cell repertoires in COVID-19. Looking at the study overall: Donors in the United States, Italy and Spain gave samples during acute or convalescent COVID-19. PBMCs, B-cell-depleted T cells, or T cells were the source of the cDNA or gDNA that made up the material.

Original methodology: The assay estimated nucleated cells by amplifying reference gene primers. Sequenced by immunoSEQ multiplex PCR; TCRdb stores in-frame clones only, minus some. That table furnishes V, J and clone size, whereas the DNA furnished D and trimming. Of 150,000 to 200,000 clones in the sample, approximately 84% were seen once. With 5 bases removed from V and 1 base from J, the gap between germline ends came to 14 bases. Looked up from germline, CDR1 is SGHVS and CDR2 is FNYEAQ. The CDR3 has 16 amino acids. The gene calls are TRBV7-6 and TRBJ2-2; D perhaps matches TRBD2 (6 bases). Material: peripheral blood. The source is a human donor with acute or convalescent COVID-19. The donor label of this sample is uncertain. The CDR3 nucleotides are TGTGCCAGCAGCCGCTGGTCGGGAGTGAACACCGGGGAGCTGTTTTTT. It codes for CASSRWSGVNTGELFF.